A selection of T cell receptor beta chains follows, all from one sample in a study of radiotherapy plus CTLA-4 blockade in lung cancer. Measured with immunoSEQ multiplex PCR; TCRdb has only the in-frame clones, and not every one. The sample includes 20,000 to 30,000 clones, 75% to 85% of them seen just once. Sequencing was performed on peripheral blood, taken from a patient treated with radiotherapy plus ipilimumab. The receptors were gathered from a human donor with non-small cell lung cancer that progressed on radiotherapy plus ipilimumab. The CDR3 runs from the conserved cysteine through the conserved F or W. The D gene is left open where the match is weak. The listing skips clone size in some rows; elsewhere it reads once, few, many or a size class.

d_call,clone_size,j_call,v_call,cdr3_nt,cdr3_aa
NA,NA,TRBJ1-6,TRBV7-9,TGTGCCAGCAGCTTAGCAGCTATTGATTCACCCCTCCACTTT,CASSLAAIDSPLHF
NA,once,TRBJ2-5,TRBV19,TGTGCCAGTAGTATAGGACCCCCGCCGATGACCCAGTACTTC,CASSIGPPPMTQYF
NA,NA,TRBJ1-1,TRBV28,TGTGCCAGCAGTCAGGTGAACACTGAAGCTTTCTTT,CASSQVNTEAFF
TRBD2,once,TRBJ2-5,TRBV4-1,TGCGCCAGCAGCCAGGTAGCGGGGGGGCTCCAAGAGACCCAGTACTTC,CASSQVAGGLQETQYF
NA,NA,TRBJ1-2,TRBV7-9,TGTGCCAGCAGCCGCCGGGACCGAGCTTATGGCTACACCTTC,CASSRRDRAYGYTF
NA,NA,TRBJ2-2,TRBV28,TGTGCCAGCGGATTTGGCGCGGGGTTGAACACCGGGGAGCTGTTTTTT,CASGFGAGLNTGELFF
NA,NA,TRBJ1-5,TRBV27,TGTGCCAGCACGGGTAGTTATACGGGGGCTCAGCCCCAGCATTTT,CASTGSYTGAQPQHF
NA,NA,TRBJ2-7,TRBV6-5,TGTGCCAGCAGTTACAGTTCGGGGGGCTCCTCCTACGAGCAGTACTTC,CASSYSSGGSSYEQYF
TRBD1,NA,TRBJ1-6,TRBV9,TGTGCCAGCAGCGTAGGACAGGGGTCCTATAATTCACCCCTCCACTTT,CASSVGQGSYNSPLHF
TRBD1,NA,TRBJ2-7,TRBV10-3,TGTGCCATCAGTGAGCCGACAGGGGCCGAGCAGTACTTC,CAISEPTGAEQYF
TRBD2,NA,TRBJ2-2,TRBV5-4,TGTGCCAGCAGCCCGACTAGCGGGGGGCGAGGCGGGGAGCTGTTTTTT,CASSPTSGGRGGELFF
NA,NA,TRBJ2-7,TRBV28,TGTGCCAGCAGTTTACACCCTGGCTCCGAGCAGTACTTC,CASSLHPGSEQYF
TRBD1,once,TRBJ2-1,TRBV2,TGTGCCAGCAGTGAAGGCCCGGGACAGGGGCAGTTCTTC,CASSEGPGQGQFF
NA,NA,TRBJ2-1,TRBV7-3,TGTGCCAGCAGCTTAACGTTAGGGCAGAACAATGAGCAGTTCTTC,CASSLTLGQNNEQFF
TRBD1,NA,TRBJ1-2,TRBV29-1,TGCAGCGTTGAGAGCGCAGGGGGGGATAACTATGGCTACACCTTC,CSVESAGGDNYGYTF
TRBD2,NA,TRBJ2-3,TRBV5-4,TGTGCCAGCAGCACACTCACTAGCGGAAGCACAGATACGCAGTATTTT,CASSTLTSGSTDTQYF